This TCR beta chain was retrieved from a study of T cell responses to AZD1222 COVID-19 vaccine. In the case of this clone: Its antigen remains unknown.

CDR1 SGHDT and CDR2 YYEEEE come from the germline V gene. Trimming took 4 bases from V and 4 from J, leaving 8 bases between them. The CDR3 is 12 amino acids. Regarding the study as a whole: Reportedly, close to half of spike-specific TCRs are directed against unmutated variant regions. Donors in the cohort were predominantly white British and more often female, and clonal diversity was possibly underestimated.

Repertoires were generated with immunoSEQ multiplex PCR, while TCRdb's copy carries only in-frame clones and drops some. The sample has 65,000 to 85,000 clones, roughly 81% seen once. This clonotype originated in an adult in good health. This material consisted of peripheral blood, taken on day 0 of AZD1222 vaccination. The genes are TRBV5-6 and TRBJ1-2, with D perhaps matching TRBD1 (5 bases). The CDR3 reads CASSPGAYGYTF. CDR3 bases: TGTGCCAGCAGCCCCGGGGCCTATGGCTACACCTTC.